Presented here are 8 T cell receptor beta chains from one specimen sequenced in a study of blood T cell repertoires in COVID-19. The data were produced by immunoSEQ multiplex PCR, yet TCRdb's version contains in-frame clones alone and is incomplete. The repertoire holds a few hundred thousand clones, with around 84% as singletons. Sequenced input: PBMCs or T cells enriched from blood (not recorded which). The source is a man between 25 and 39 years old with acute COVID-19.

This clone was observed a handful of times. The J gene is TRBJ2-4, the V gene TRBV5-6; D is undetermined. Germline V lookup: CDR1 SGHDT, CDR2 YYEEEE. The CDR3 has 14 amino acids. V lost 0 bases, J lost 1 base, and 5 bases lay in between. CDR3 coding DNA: TGTGCCAGCAGCTTGGTCCAGGCCAAAAACATTCAGTACTTC. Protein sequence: CASSLVQAKNIQYF.

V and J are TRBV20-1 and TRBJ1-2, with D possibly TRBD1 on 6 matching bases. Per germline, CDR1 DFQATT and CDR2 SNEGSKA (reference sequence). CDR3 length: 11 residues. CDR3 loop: CRGTDRQGYTF. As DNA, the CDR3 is TGCAGGGGAACCGACAGGCAGGGCTACACCTTC.

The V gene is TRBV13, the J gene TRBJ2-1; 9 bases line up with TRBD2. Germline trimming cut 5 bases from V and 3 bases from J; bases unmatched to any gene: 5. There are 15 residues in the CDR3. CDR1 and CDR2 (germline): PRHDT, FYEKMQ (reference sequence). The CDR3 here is CASSIRLADYNEQFF. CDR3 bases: TGTGCCAGCAGCATAAGACTAGCGGACTACAATGAGCAGTTCTTC.

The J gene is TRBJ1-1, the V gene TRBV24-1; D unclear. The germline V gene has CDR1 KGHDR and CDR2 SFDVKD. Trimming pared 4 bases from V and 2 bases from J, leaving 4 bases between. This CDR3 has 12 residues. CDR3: CATSESNTEAFF. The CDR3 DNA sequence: TGTGCCACCAGTGAGAGTAACACTGAAGCTTTCTTT.

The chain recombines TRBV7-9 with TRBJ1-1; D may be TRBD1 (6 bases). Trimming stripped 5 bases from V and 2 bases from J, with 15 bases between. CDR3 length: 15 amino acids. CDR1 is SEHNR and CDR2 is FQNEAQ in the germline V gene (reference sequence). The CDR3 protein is CASSPGEGVNTEAFF. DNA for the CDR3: TGTGCCAGCAGCCCGGGGGAGGGGGTCAACACTGAAGCTTTCTTT. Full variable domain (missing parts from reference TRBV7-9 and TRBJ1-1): DTGVSQNPRHKITKRGQNVTFRCDPISEHNRLYWYRQTLGQGPEFLTYFQNEAQLEKSRLLSDRFSAERPKGSFSTLEIQRTEQGDSAMYLCASSPGEGVNTEAFFGQGTRLTVV.

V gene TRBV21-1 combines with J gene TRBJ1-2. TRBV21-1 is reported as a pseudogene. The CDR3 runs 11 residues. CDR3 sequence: CASYTDYGYTF. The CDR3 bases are TGTGCCAGTTATACTGACTATGGCTACACCTTC.

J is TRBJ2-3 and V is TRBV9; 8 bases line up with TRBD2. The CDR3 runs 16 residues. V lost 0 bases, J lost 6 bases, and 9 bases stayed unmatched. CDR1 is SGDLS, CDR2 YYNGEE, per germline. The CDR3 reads CASSVAGGRSVDTQYF. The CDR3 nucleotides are TGTGCCAGCAGCGTAGCTGGCGGGAGGTCTGTGGATACGCAGTATTTT. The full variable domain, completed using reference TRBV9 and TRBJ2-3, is DSGVTQTPKHLITATGQRVTLRCSPRSGDLSVYWYQQSLDQGLQFLIQYYNGEERAKGNILERFSAQQFPDLHSELNLSSLELGDSALYFCASSVAGGRSVDTQYFGPGTRLTVL.

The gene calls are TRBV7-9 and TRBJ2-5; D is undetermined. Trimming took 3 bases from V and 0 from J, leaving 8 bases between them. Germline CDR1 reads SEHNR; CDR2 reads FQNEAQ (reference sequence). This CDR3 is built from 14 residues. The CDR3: CASSLVQYQETQYF. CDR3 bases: TGTGCCAGCAGCTTGGTTCAGTACCAAGAGACCCAGTACTTC.